The clone carrying this T cell receptor beta chain has a handful of counts. Its antigen is unidentified. This sample is part of a study of CD8 T cells in ankylosing spondylitis. Findings of the study overall: Ankylosing spondylitis blood appeared to be characterized by a TCR beta motif of under ten highly homologous variants. Researchers report that disease-linked clones proved CD8+ and relatively rare in peripheral blood.

Libraries for TCR beta were made by quantitative 5'-RACE with molecular barcodes. MiXCR, run by TCRdb on the 5' RACE reads, gives a single entry per CDR3 protein. The data show about 800,000 distinct CDR3 sequences, 12% seen once. This CDR3 comprises 16 residues. The V end was cut by 1 base, the J end by 3 bases, with 14 bases between. Per the germline V gene, CDR1 is SGHVS and CDR2 is FNYEAQ. The sequenced sample was blood, either unsorted or a sorted T cell fraction (not recorded which). The sequence derives from a male donor with ankylosing spondylitis. The chain couples TRBV7-6 to TRBJ2-3; D is undetermined. CDR3 region: CASSLGLGLMTDTQYF. For the CDR3, the DNA is TGTGCCAGCAGCTTAGGACTGGGCCTGATGACAGATACGCAGTATTTT.